Each of the 5 T cell receptor beta chains below was sequenced from the same sample in a study of blood T cells in healthy people across ages. A sample-barcoded 5' primer and a J-beta primer mix were used in a second PCR of about 7 to 12 cycles. TCRdb reanalysed the 5' RACE reads using MiXCR and keeps one entry per CDR3 protein. The table includes some 920,000 distinct CDR3 sequences, approximately 50% detected once. Material: blood. Receptors were obtained from a woman between 55 and 75 years old in good health.

Here the CDR3 DNA reads TGTGCCAGCCAGGACTCTTCTCGCTCCTACGAGCAGTACTTC. Protein sequence: CASQDSSRSYEQYF. The chain uses TRBV25-1 and TRBJ2-7; tentatively, D is TRBD2 (5 bases). The CDR3 has 14 amino acids. Germline CDR1 reads MGHDK; CDR2 reads SYGVNS. Trimming pared 8 bases from V and 0 bases from J, leaving 14 bases between.

This chain uses TRBV19 with TRBJ1-1; D possibly corresponds to TRBD1 (5 bases). The CDR3 runs 15 residues. In germline, CDR1 is LNHDA, CDR2 SQIVND (reference sequence). The V end was cut by 5 bases, the J end by 1 base, with 14 bases between. In DNA, the CDR3 is TGTGCCAGTAGTCCCAGGACACCTAAGAACACTGAAGCTTTCTTT. This gives the protein CASSPRTPKNTEAFF.

This clonotype was observed a few times. The chain employs TRBV29-1 and TRBJ1-6; TRBD1 matches 7 bases. CDR1 SQVTM and CDR2 ANQGSEA come from the germline V gene. The ends lost 6 bases at V and 7 bases at J; junction bases unmatched: 6. The CDR3 is 13 residues long. CDR3: CSVKGTENSPLHF. The CDR3 DNA sequence: TGCAGCGTAAAGGGGACAGAAAATTCACCCCTCCACTTT. The whole variable domain, filled in from reference TRBV29-1 and TRBJ1-6, reads SAVISQKPSRDICQRGTSLTIQCQVDSQVTMMFWYRQQPGQSLTLIATANQGSEATYESGFVIDKFPISRPNLTFSTLTVSNMSPEDSSIYLCSVKGTENSPLHFGNGTRLTVT.

This chain links TRBV4-2 with TRBJ2-3; 10 positions match TRBD2. Trimming took 4 bases from V and 3 from J; bases not matched to a gene: 13. The CDR3 extends over 18 amino acids. Germline V gene lookup returns CDR1 LGHNA and CDR2 YNFKEQ. In DNA, the CDR3 is TGTGCCAGCAGCCTAGATAGCGGGAGGCTGGGTAGGACAGATACGCAGTATTTT. This codes for CASSLDSGRLGRTDTQYF.

This clonotype was seen a handful of times. The chain couples TRBV5-6 to TRBJ2-1; D tentatively reads TRBD1 or TRBD2 (5 bases each). The germline V gene encodes CDR1 SGHDT and CDR2 YYEEEE. The CDR3 contains 13 residues. The V and J ends lost 4 bases and 5 bases respectively, with 10 bases between them. This chain's CDR3 is CASSEGPHNEQFF. CDR3 nucleotide sequence: TGTGCCAGCAGCGAGGGACCCCACAATGAGCAGTTCTTC.